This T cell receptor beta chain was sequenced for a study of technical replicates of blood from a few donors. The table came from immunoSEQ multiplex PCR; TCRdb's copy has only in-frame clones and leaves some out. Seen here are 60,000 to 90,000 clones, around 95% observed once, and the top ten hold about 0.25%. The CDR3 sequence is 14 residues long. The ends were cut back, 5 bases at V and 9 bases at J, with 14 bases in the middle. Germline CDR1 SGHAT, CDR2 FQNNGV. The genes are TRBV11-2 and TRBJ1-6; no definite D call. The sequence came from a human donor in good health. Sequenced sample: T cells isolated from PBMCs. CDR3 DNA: TGTGCCAGCAGCGCGTCTTTTGAAAGTTCACCCCTCCACTTT. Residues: CASSASFESSPLHF.